One sample yielded the 5 T cell receptor beta chains listed below, sequenced in a study of blood T cell repertoires in COVID-19. This table comes from immunoSEQ multiplex PCR, and its TCRdb copy is limited to in-frame clones, with some not included. The table includes some 240,000 clones, over 70% detected once. The sequencing sample was made of peripheral blood. These receptors were collected from a woman aged 65 to 85 with acute or convalescent COVID-19.

This clone was seen just once. This chain joins TRBV24-1 and TRBJ1-2; D unresolved. From germline, CDR1 is KGHDR and CDR2 SFDVKD. The length of the CDR3 is 16 residues. Trimming removed 2 bases from V and 2 bases from J, with 14 bases in between. The CDR3 sequence: CATSDSRIPPNYGYTF. As DNA, the CDR3 is TGTGCCACCAGTGATTCGAGGATTCCACCGAACTATGGCTACACCTTC.

In this sample, this clone turned up once. The chain uses TRBV7-2 and TRBJ2-3; 15 bases agree with TRBD2. Germline CDR1 is SGHTA and CDR2 is FQGNSA. The CDR3 covers 18 residues. Losses at the gene ends were 5 bases for V and 2 bases for J; bases not matched to a gene: 8. For the CDR3, the DNA is TGTGCCAGCAGCGGCGGGACTAGCGGGGGGAAAAACACAGATACGCAGTATTTT. Residues: CASSGGTSGGKNTDTQYF.

The chain couples TRBV6-5 to TRBJ2-3; 8 nucleotides align to TRBD2. Germline V lookup: CDR1 MNHEY, CDR2 SVGAGI. This CDR3 has 15 amino acids. V was clipped by 7 bases and J by 2 bases; unmatched bases: 8. The CDR3 nucleotides are TGTGCCAGCACCGGTAGCGGGGCCTACACAGATACGCAGTATTTT. Translated, it gives CASTGSGAYTDTQYF.

This clone was detected a few times. This chain uses TRBV7-2 with TRBJ2-2, with D maybe TRBD2 (5 bases). V was pared by 5 bases and J by 1 base, with 17 bases between. This CDR3 comprises 17 residues. CDR1 is SGHTA, CDR2 FQGNSA, per germline. CDR3 nucleotides: TGTGCCAGCAGCCCGCGGGCGAACGCCTTGAACACCGGGGAGCTGTTTTTT. Residues: CASSPRANALNTGELFF.

This clone was seen only once. The rearrangement uses TRBV3-1 (or the pseudogene TRBV3-2) and TRBJ2-5; no definite D call. The V gene's germline CDR1 is LGHDT and CDR2 YNNKEL (reference sequence). V lost 7 bases and J 1 base, leaving 16 bases between the germline ends. The CDR3 runs to 15 residues. The CDR3 DNA follows: TGTGCCAGCACCCTTACGTTAGCCACCCAAGAGACCCAGTACTTC. It yields the protein CASTLTLATQETQYF.